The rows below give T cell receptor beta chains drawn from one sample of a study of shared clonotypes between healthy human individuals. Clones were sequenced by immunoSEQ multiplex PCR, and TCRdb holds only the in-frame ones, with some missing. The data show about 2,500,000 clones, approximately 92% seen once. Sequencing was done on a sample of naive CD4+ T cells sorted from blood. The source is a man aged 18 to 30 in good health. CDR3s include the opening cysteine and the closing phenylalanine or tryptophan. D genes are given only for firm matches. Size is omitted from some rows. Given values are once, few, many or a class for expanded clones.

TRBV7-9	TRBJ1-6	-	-	CASSFVGSQGARNNSPLHF	TGTGCCAGCAGCTTTGTTGGGTCGCAGGGCGCTAGAAATAATTCACCCCTCCACTTT
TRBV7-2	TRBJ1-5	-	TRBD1	CASSDGTGGRQPQHF	TGTGCCAGCAGCGACGGGACAGGGGGCCGTCAGCCCCAGCATTTT
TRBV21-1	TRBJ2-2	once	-	CASSGRKDTGELFF	TGTGCCAGCAGCGGTCGGAAGGATACCGGGGAGCTGTTTTTT
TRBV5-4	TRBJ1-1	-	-	CASSPIASDSEAFF	TGTGCCAGCAGCCCGATCGCTTCGGATTCTGAAGCTTTCTTT
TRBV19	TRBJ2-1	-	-	CASSIEGITPEQFF	TGTGCCAGTAGTATTGAGGGTATTACACCTGAGCAGTTCTTC
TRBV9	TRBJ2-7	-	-	CASRVPTGYEQYF	TGTGCCAGCAGGGTCCCCACGGGCTACGAGCAGTACTTC
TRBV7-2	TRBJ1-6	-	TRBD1	CASSLRRKWTGDYSPLHF	TGTGCCAGCAGCTTAAGACGGAAGTGGACAGGGGATTATTCACCCCTCCACTTT
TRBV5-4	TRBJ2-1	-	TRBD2	CASHGGSGRVINNEQFF	TGTGCCAGCCATGGGGGTAGCGGGAGAGTAATAAACAATGAGCAGTTCTTC
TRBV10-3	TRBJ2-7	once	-	CAIRAQSYEQYF	TGTGCCATCAGGGCCCAGTCCTACGAGCAGTACTTC
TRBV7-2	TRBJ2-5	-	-	CASSPPMRTQYF	TGTGCCAGCAGCCCGCCCATGAGGACCCAGTACTTC
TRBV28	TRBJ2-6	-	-	CASSLRSPPYFNVLTF	TGTGCCAGCAGTCTGAGGAGTCCCCCGTATTTCAACGTCCTGACTTTC
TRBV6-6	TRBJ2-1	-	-	CASSWGTEQFF	TGTGCCAGCAGTTGGGGGACAGAGCAGTTCTTC
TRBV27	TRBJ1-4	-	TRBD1	CASSVQGATNEKLFF	TGTGCCAGCAGTGTCCAGGGGGCAACTAATGAAAAACTGTTTTTT
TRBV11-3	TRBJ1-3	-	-	CASSLKKSLSNCSGNTIYF	TGTGCCAGCAGCCTAAAGAAAAGTCTATCGAATTGCTCTGGAAACACCATATATTTT
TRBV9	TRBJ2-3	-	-	CASSVEGADTQYF	TGTGCCAGCAGCGTTGAGGGCGCGGATACGCAGTATTTT
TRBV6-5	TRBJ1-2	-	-	CASRADFGTSYGYTF	TGTGCCAGCCGGGCCGACTTCGGCACGTCCTATGGCTACACCTTC
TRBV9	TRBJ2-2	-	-	CASSARVGPGELFF	TGTGCCAGCAGCGCGCGAGTGGGTCCCGGGGAGCTGTTTTTT
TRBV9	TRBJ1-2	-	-	CASSVAGETSNYGYTF	TGTGCCAGCAGCGTAGCGGGGGAGACTTCTAACTATGGCTACACCTTC
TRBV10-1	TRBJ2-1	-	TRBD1	CASSNDRGEQFF	TGCGCCAGCAGTAACGACAGGGGCGAGCAGTTCTTC
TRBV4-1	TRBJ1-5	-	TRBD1	CASSQAGQGEPYSNQPQHF	TGCGCCAGCAGCCAAGCTGGACAGGGCGAACCTTATAGCAATCAGCCCCAGCATTTT
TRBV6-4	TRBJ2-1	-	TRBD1	CASSDSSRGTTYNEQFF	TGTGCCAGCAGTGACTCGAGCAGGGGGACCACCTACAATGAGCAGTTCTTC
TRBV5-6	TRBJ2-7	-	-	CASSRQTYEQYF	TGTGCCAGCAGCCGTCAAACCTACGAGCAGTACTTC
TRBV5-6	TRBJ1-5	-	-	CASSFWAGRPQHF	TGTGCCAGCAGCTTTTGGGCAGGGCGGCCCCAGCATTTT
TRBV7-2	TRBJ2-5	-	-	CASSIHQETQYF	TGTGCCAGCAGCATCCACCAAGAGACCCAGTACTTC
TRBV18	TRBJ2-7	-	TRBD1	CASSPQGAGEQYF	TGTGCCAGCTCACCACAGGGGGCTGGGGAGCAGTACTTC
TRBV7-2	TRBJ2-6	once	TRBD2	CASSRPGGVGANVLTF	TGTGCCAGCAGCCGACCCGGGGGGGTCGGGGCCAACGTCCTGACTTTC
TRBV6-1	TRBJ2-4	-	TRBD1	CASSRTGSKNIQYF	TGTGCCAGCAGCAGGACAGGTTCCAAAAACATTCAGTACTTC
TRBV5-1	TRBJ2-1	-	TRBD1	CASSEGQGVYNEQFF	TGCGCCAGCAGCGAGGGACAGGGGGTGTACAATGAGCAGTTCTTC